This note documents a single T cell receptor (beta chain) sequence. V gave up 4 bases and J gave up 0 bases; unmatched junction bases: 9. This CDR3 has 18 amino acids. The germline V gene encodes CDR1 LGHNA and CDR2 YNFKEQ. These data originate in a study of blood T cell repertoires in COVID-19. As for the study in general: Specimens from acute and convalescent COVID-19 originated in the United States, Italy and Spain. Sample material is recorded as cDNA or gDNA derived from T cells, B-cell-depleted T cells, or PBMCs.

Original analysis: Reference gene primer amplification in the assay estimated nucleated cell counts. Here immunoSEQ multiplex PCR was the method, and the copy in TCRdb shows in-frame clones only, minus some. That table supplies the V and J calls and clone size; D and trimming were determined from the DNA. Of 210,000 or so clones in the sample, more than 70% were seen once. This clonotype was obtained from a man aged 45-60 years with active or convalescent COVID-19. The chain uses TRBV4-2 and TRBJ1-6; 7 bases map to TRBD1. The sequenced sample was peripheral blood. The CDR3 region is CASSPIGGDSSYNSPLHF. CDR3 nucleotides: TGTGCCAGCAGCCCAATCGGCGGGGACAGCTCCTATAATTCACCCCTCCACTTT.